The sequence of this TCR beta chain was determined in a study of T cells in Graves' hyperthyroidism and ophthalmopathy. Regions amplified from RNA transcripts were the TCR beta CDR3 regions. HTBI primers were employed in a first-round RT-PCR of the TCR CDR3. MiXCR, applied by TCRdb to the multiplex PCR reads, yields one record per CDR3 protein. The repertoire holds 700,000 or so distinct CDR3 sequences, with about 15% as singletons. This clonotype was picked up a small number of times. Its antigen is unknown. Graves' hyperthyroidism is called stable when ophthalmopathy does not progress within 18 months. Aged 18 to 65, the patients had hyperthyroidism that was newly diagnosed and had lasted under 2 months. Study-level findings and limits: The model's output predicted ophthalmopathy at a median of roughly 6.9 months prior to onset. The majority of expanded thyroid clonotypes above 0.001 also appeared in blood.

CDR3 size: 14 residues. Germline V lookup: CDR1 MGHRA, CDR2 YSYEKL. J lost 5 bases, V lost 7 bases, and 10 bases had no gene match. The receptor was isolated from a man aged 18 to 29 with Graves' hyperthyroidism. The V call is TRBV4-1, the J call TRBJ2-7; 8 nucleotides align to TRBD1. What was sequenced was blood. CDR3: CASKSGTGWDEQYF. DNA for the CDR3: TGCGCCAGCAAATCCGGGACAGGATGGGACGAGCAGTACTTC.